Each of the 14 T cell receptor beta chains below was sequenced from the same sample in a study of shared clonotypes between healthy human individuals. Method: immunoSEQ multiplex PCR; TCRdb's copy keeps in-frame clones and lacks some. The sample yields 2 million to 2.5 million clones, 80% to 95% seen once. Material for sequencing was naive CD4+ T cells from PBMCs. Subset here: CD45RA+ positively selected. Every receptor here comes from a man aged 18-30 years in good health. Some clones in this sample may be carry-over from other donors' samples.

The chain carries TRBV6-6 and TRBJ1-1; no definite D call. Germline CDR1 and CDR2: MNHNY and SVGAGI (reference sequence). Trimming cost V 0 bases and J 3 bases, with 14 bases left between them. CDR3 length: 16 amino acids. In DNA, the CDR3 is TGTGCCAGCAGTTACTCTCGGGGAGCGTTGCACACTGAAGCTTTCTTT. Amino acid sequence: CASSYSRGALHTEAFF.

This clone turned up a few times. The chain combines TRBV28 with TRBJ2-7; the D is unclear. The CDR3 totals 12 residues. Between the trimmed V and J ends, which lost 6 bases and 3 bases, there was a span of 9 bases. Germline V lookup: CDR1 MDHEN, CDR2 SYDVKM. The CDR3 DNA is TGTGCCAGCAGCCGAAGCCACTACGAGCAGTACTTC. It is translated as CASSRSHYEQYF.

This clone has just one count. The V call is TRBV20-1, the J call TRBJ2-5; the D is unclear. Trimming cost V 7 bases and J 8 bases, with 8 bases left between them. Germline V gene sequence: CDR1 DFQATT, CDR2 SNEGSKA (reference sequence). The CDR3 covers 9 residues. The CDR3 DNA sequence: TGCAGTGGGGCCGGAACCCAGTACTTC. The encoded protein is CSGAGTQYF.

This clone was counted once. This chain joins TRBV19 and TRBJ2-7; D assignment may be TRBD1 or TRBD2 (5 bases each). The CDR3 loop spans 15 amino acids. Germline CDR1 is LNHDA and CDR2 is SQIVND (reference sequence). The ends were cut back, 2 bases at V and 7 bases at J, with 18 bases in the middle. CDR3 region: CASSIPGTPTGEQYF. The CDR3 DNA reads TGTGCCAGTAGTATACCAGGGACCCCAACCGGGGAGCAGTACTTC.

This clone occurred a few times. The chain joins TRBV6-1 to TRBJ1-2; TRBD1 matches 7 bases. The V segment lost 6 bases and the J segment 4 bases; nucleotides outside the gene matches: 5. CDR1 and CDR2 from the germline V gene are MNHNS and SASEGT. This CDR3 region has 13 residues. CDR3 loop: CASRDQGGYGYTF. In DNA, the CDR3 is TGTGCCAGCAGAGACCAGGGGGGCTATGGCTACACCTTC.

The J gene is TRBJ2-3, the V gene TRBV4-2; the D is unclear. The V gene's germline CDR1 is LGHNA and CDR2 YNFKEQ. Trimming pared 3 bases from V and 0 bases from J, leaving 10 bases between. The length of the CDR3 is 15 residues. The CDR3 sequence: CASSHRAESTDTQYF. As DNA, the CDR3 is TGTGCCAGCAGCCATCGAGCCGAAAGCACAGATACGCAGTATTTT.

The CDR3 sequence is CASSYFFGEEAFF. The CDR3 DNA follows: TGTGCCAGCAGTTACTTTTTTGGGGAAGAAGCTTTCTTT. The chain links TRBV6-5 to TRBJ1-1; no clear D gene. Trimming shortened V by 1 base and J by 8 bases, and 11 bases separated the two germline ends. This CDR3 is built from 13 residues. Germline CDR1 and CDR2: MNHEY and SVGAGI.

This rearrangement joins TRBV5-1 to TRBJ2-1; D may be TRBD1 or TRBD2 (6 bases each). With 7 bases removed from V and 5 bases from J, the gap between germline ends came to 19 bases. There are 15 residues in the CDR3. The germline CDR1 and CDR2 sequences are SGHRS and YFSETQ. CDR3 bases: TGCGCCAGCTCCAAGACAGGAGGGGCCCACAATGAGCAGTTCTTC. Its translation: CASSKTGGAHNEQFF.

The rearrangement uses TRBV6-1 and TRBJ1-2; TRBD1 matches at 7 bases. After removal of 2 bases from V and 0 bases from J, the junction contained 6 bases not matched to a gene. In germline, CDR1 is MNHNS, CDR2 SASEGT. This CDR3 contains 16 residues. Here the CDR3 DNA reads TGTGCCAGCAGTGAATCTTTCAGGGGGTCTAACTATGGCTACACCTTC. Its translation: CASSESFRGSNYGYTF.

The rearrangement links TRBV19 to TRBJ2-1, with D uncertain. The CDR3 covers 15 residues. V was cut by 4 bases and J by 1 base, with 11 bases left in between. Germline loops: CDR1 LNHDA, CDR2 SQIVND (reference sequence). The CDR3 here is CASSTRLGSYNEQFF. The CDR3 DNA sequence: TGTGCCAGTAGTACTCGGCTGGGATCCTACAATGAGCAGTTCTTC.

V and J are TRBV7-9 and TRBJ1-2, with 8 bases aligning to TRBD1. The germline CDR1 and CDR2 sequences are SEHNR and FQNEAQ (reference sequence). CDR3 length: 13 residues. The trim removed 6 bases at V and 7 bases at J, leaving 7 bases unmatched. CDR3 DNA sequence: TGTGCCAGCAGGTTTGACAGGGGTGGTGGCTACACCTTC. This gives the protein CASRFDRGGGYTF. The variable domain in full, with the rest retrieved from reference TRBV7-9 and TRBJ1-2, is DTGVSQNPRHKITKRGQNVTFRCDPISEHNRLYWYRQTLGQGPEFLTYFQNEAQLEKSRLLSDRFSAERPKGSFSTLEIQRTEQGDSAMYLCASRFDRGGGYTFGSGTRLTVV.

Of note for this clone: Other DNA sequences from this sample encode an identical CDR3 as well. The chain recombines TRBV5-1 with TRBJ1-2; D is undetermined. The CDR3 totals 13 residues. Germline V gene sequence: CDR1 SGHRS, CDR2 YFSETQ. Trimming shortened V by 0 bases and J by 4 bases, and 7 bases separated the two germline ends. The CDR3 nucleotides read TGCGCCAGCAGCTTGGGGGCTAGCTATGGCTACACCTTC. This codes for CASSLGASYGYTF.

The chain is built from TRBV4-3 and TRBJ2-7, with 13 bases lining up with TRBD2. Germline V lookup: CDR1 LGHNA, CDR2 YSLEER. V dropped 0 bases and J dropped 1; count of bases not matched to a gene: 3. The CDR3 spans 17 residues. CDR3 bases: TGCGCCAGCAGCCAAGAGACTAGCGGGAGGTCTTCCTACGAGCAGTACTTC. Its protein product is CASSQETSGRSSYEQYF.

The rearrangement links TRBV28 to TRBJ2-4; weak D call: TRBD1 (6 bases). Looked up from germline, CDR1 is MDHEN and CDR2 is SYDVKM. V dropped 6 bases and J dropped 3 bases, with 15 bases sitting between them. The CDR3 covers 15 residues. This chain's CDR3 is CASSRPGDGKNIQYF. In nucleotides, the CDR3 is TGTGCCAGCAGCCGTCCAGGGGACGGCAAAAACATTCAGTACTTC.